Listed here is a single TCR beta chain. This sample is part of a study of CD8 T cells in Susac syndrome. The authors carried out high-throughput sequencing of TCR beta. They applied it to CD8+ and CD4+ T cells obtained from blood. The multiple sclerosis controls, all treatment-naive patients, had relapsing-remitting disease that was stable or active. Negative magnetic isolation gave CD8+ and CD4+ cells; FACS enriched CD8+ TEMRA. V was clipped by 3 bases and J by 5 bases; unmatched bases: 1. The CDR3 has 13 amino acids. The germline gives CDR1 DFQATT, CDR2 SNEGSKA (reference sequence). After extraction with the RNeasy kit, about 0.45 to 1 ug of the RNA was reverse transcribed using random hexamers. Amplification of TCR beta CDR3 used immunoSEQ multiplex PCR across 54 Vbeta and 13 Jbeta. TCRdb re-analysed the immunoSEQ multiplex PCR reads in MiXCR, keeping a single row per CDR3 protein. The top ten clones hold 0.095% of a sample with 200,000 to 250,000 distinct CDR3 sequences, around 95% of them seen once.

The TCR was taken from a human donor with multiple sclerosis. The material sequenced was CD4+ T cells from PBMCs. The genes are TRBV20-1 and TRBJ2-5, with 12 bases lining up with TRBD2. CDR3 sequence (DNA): TGCAGTGCTAGTCTAGCGGGAGGGGAGACCCAGTACTTC. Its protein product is CSASLAGGETQYF.